Below, 9 T cell receptor beta chains from the same sample are listed, as sequenced in a study of blood T cell repertoires in COVID-19. Sequenced by immunoSEQ multiplex PCR; TCRdb stores in-frame clones only, minus some. In the table there are around 290,000 clones, more than 75% of which are singletons. The sequencing input was PBMCs or T cells enriched from blood (not recorded which). These receptors originate from a woman under 30 who had recovered from COVID-19.

This clone has only a few counts. The chain couples TRBV28 to TRBJ2-5, with TRBD2 matching 8 bases. Per germline, CDR1 MDHEN and CDR2 SYDVKM. This CDR3 region has 15 residues. J gave up 6 bases and V 3 bases, and 9 bases lay outside the gene matches. The CDR3 bases are TGTGCCAGCAGTTTCCGGGCCGGGAGGGAGAAGACCCAGTACTTC. It yields the protein CASSFRAGREKTQYF.

The chain joins TRBV30 to TRBJ1-1; D is perhaps TRBD1 (6 bases). Germline V CDR1 and CDR2: GTSNPN, SVGIG (reference sequence). The CDR3 is 13 amino acids. Trimming stripped 5 bases from V and 6 bases from J, with 16 bases between. The CDR3 coding sequence is TGTGCCTGGGAGCCTAACAGGGTATCTGAAGCTTTCTTT. It is translated as CAWEPNRVSEAFF.

This clone has only one observation. The chain is built from TRBV9 and TRBJ1-5; 7 positions agree with TRBD1. This CDR3 has 14 residues. The V gene's germline CDR1 is SGDLS and CDR2 YYNGEE. J gave up 0 bases and V 7 bases, and 4 bases lay outside the gene matches. CDR3 DNA: TGTGCCAGCGGGACAGCCGATAGCAATCAGCCCCAGCATTTT. Residues: CASGTADSNQPQHF.

The sample holds a few counts of this clone. V is TRBV9 and J is TRBJ1-1, with TRBD1 matching 8 bases. From germline, CDR1 is SGDLS and CDR2 YYNGEE. V was pared by 4 bases and J by 1 base, with 12 bases of the junction left unmatched. The CDR3 is 17 residues long. CDR3 DNA sequence: TGTGCCAGCAGCCCCAGTGACAGGGGTCTTGGGAACACTGAAGCTTTCTTT. Translating it yields CASSPSDRGLGNTEAFF. Complete variable domain (other parts from reference TRBV9 and TRBJ1-1): DSGVTQTPKHLITATGQRVTLRCSPRSGDLSVYWYQQSLDQGLQFLIQYYNGEERAKGNILERFSAQQFPDLHSELNLSSLELGDSALYFCASSPSDRGLGNTEAFFGQGTRLTVV.

This rearrangement joins TRBV7-2 to TRBJ2-1, with 8 bases matching TRBD2. The CDR3 totals 15 residues. V shed 6 bases and J 1 base; nucleotides not matched to a gene: 5. From germline, CDR1 is SGHTA and CDR2 FQGNSA. CDR3 nucleotides: TGTGCCAGCAGGGGGCGGGGGGAGTCCTACAATGAGCAGTTCTTC. This translates into CASRGRGESYNEQFF.

The genes are TRBV5-8 and TRBJ2-3, with 8 bases identical to TRBD2. V was clipped by 4 bases and J by 1 base; unmatched bases: 2. Germline lookup yields CDR1 SGHTS and CDR2 YDEGEE. The CDR3 contains 14 residues. CDR3 loop: CASSPGGGTDTQYF. Here the CDR3 DNA reads TGTGCCAGCAGCCCCGGGGGGGGCACAGATACGCAGTATTTT. Variable domain in full (rest from reference TRBV5-8 and TRBJ2-3): EAGVTQSPTHLIKTRGQQATLRCSPISGHTSVYWYQQALGLGLQFLLWYDEGEERNRGNFPPRFSGRQFPNYSSELNVNALELEDSALYLCASSPGGGTDTQYFGPGTRLTVL.

The chain is built from TRBV19 and TRBJ2-7; the D gene is possibly TRBD1 (6 bases). Looked up from germline, CDR1 is LNHDA and CDR2 is SQIVND (reference sequence). This CDR3 has 13 residues. The V and J ends lost 5 bases and 2 bases respectively, with 10 bases between them. CDR3 nucleotides: TGTGCCAGTAGTCCGGCAGGGGCCTACGAGCAGTACTTC. Translating gives CASSPAGAYEQYF.

This clone was recorded at least ten times. This chain links TRBV27 with TRBJ2-1, with 9 bases that match TRBD1. Trimming removed 4 bases from V and 4 bases from J; junction bases left unmatched: 11. Germline CDR1 and CDR2: MNHEY and SMNVEV (reference sequence). The CDR3 is made up of 17 amino acids. This chain's CDR3 is CASSSYHGTGKYNEQFF. CDR3 DNA sequence: TGTGCCAGCAGTTCTTATCACGGGACAGGGAAGTACAATGAGCAGTTCTTC.

The chain has TRBV11-2 and TRBJ2-5; TRBD1 aligns across 8 bases. V lost 5 bases, J lost 2 bases, and 7 bases stayed unmatched. This CDR3 region has 15 residues. Germline values: CDR1 SGHAT, CDR2 FQNNGV. The CDR3 region has the DNA TGTGCCAGCAGCCGAGGGACAGGCCCTCAAGAGACCCAGTACTTC. Translated, it gives CASSRGTGPQETQYF.